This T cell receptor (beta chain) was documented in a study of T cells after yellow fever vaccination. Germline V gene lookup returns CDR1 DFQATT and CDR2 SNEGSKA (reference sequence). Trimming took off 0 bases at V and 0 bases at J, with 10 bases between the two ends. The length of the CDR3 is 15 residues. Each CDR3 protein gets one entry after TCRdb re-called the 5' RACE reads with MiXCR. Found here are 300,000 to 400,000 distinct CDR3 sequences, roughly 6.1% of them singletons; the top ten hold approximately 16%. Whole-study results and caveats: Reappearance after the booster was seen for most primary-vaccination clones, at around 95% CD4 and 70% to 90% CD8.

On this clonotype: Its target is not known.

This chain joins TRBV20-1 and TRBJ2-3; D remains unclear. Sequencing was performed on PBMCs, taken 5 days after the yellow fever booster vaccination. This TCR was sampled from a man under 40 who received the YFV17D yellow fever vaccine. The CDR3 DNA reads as TGCAGTGCTAGAGAGGCTACATCTAGCACAGATACGCAGTATTTT. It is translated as CSAREATSSTDTQYF.